This record covers a single TCR beta chain. Its specificity is not known. This sample was taken from a study of T cell clones after liver transplantation. Libraries were prepared by immunoSEQ multiplex PCR; TCRdb keeps only in-frame clonotypes and omits some of them. The table includes just over 60,000 clones, 71% detected once. V lost 2 bases and J 5 bases, leaving 13 bases between the germline ends. Germline CDR1 and CDR2: SGHAT and FQNNGV. CDR3 length: 15 residues. General study findings and limits: Rather than being deleted, graft donor-reactive T cells may have moved into the graft. Circulating graft-donor-reactive CD4 TCRbeta sequences fell significantly post-transplant in most of the 8 subjects. Donor-reactive sequences fell more than third party-reactive ones, suggesting partial deletion.

This sample comprised CD4+ T cells from blood, obtained before liver transplant. The chain carries TRBV11-2 and TRBJ2-1; D not resolved. This receptor was identified in a human donor who received a liver transplant. CDR3 region: CASSLFGAAHNEQFF. The CDR3 DNA follows: TGTGCCAGCAGCTTATTCGGAGCAGCGCACAATGAGCAGTTCTTC.